These 28 T cell receptor beta chains share one sample of origin, sequenced in a study of tumor and adjacent non-tumor tissue in lung cancer. TCRbeta libraries were built with three rounds of nested PCR, modified from ARM-PCR. A single record per CDR3 protein comes from TCRdb applying MiXCR to the multiplex PCR reads. The profile shows some 73,000 distinct CDR3 sequences, 70% to 90% of them singletons. RNA was extracted from bulk tissue without any cell sorting. The normal lung tissue was taken more than 3 cm from the tumor edge. Source material: distant non-tumor lung tissue. These receptors originate from a man in his 60s with non-small cell lung cancer.

A note on this clonotype: A junction boundary mismatches the germline segment, possibly from a read error. This chain links TRBV12-3 or TRBV12-4 with TRBJ2-7; weak D call: TRBD2 (5 bases). The CDR3 covers 11 residues. The CDR3 protein is CVSGKGSEEYF. The CDR3 DNA reads as TGTGTCAGCGGTAAGGGCTCCGAGGAGTACTTC.

This clonotype was observed a few times. The CDR3 ends on some other residue instead of the conserved phenylalanine or tryptophan, so this is likely a read error. It is unclear where the CDR3 begins or ends on the DNA, so no DNA is shown, and the CDR3 is as TCRdb lists it. The V and J genes are TRBV6-6 and TRBJ2-7; the table's D call TRBD1 went unverified against the DNA. Germline lookup yields CDR1 MNHNY and CDR2 SVGAGI (reference sequence). The CDR3 is 14 residues long, ends included. The CDR3 loop reads CASSLRDTTYEQYL.

A remark on this clonotype: One end of the junction varies from germline; a read error may be responsible. The rearrangement uses TRBV11-3 and TRBJ1-6; D is ambiguous. The CDR3 spans 14 residues. The germline V gene encodes CDR1 SGHNT and CDR2 YENEEA. CDR3 region: CVSSSTIGNSPLHF. As DNA, the CDR3 is TGTGTCAGCAGCTCTACGATAGGGAATTCACCCCTCCACTTT.

Only one count was recorded for this clonotype. Sequence at one end of the junction differs from germline and may be a read error. This chain connects TRBV7-2 to TRBJ2-7; a weak D match, TRBD2 (5 bases). Germline V gene data show CDR1 as SGHTA and CDR2 as FQGNSA. This CDR3 spans 14 amino acids. CDR3 region: CTSSLAVGPYEQYF. CDR3 DNA sequence: TGTACCAGCAGCCTAGCCGTTGGGCCCTACGAGCAGTACTTC.

This chain uses TRBV6-5 with TRBJ1-5; TRBD1 agrees at 8 bases. Trimming cost V 5 bases and J 15 bases; bases outside gene matches: 18. This CDR3 is 15 amino acids long. Germline V gene sequence: CDR1 MNHEY, CDR2 SVGAGI. The CDR3 loop reads CASSHSGQGSQPWHF. The CDR3, as DNA: TGTGCCAGCAGTCACAGTGGACAGGGTAGTCAGCCCTGGCATTTT.

To note about this clonotype: One end of the junction fails to match germline, which may point to a read error. J is TRBJ2-2 and V is TRBV11-2, with 10 bases that match TRBD2. Germline assignment: CDR1 SGHAT and CDR2 FQNNGV. The CDR3 runs 17 residues. The CDR3 DNA sequence: TGTGCCAGCAGCTTAGGTAGCGGGGGGACGAACATCGGGGAGCTGTTTTTT. As protein: CASSLGSGGTNIGELFF. Together with reference TRBV11-2 and TRBJ2-2, the CDR3 gives the full variable domain: EAGVAQSPRYKIIEKRQSVAFWCNPISGHATLYWYQQILGQGPKLLIQFQNNGVVDDSQLPKDRFSAERLKGVDSTLKIQPAKLEDSAVYLCASSLGSGGTNIGELFFGEGSRLTVL.

This rearrangement joins TRBV20-1 to TRBJ2-5, with a weak D call TRBD2 (6 bases). This CDR3 spans 16 amino acids. Between the trimmed V and J ends, which lost 3 bases and 2 bases, there was a span of 19 bases. Germline loops: CDR1 DFQATT, CDR2 SNEGSKA (reference sequence). The CDR3 spells CSASDRLVGVQETQYF. In nucleotides, the CDR3 is TGCAGTGCTAGTGATCGACTAGTCGGTGTTCAAGAGACCCAGTACTTC.

As for this clonotype: Since no conserved phenylalanine or tryptophan closes the CDR3, a read error is the likely cause. V is TRBV28 and J is TRBJ2-1; D call uncertain. Germline values: CDR1 MDHEN, CDR2 SYDVKM. The CDR3 extends over 16 amino acids. The V end was cut by 9 bases, the J end by 5 bases, with 23 bases between. The CDR3 coding sequence is TGTGCCAGACCAGCGAGAAACAGCGATTGCCACAATGAGCAGTTCTTA. It yields the protein CARPARNSDCHNEQFL.

The chain couples TRBV4-3 to TRBJ1-1; D remains unclear. Germline values: CDR1 LGHNA, CDR2 YSLEER. Trimming removed 6 bases at V and 4 bases at J, with 24 bases between. The CDR3 loop spans 17 amino acids. The CDR3 nucleotides read TGCGCCAGCAGTCAGGACGTTCCGGGCAGTTCGCGCACTGAAGCTTTCTTT. It is translated as CASSQDVPGSSRTEAFF.

Points on this clonotype: A single base separates this from a much larger clone, so it may be a read error. The missing conserved phenylalanine or tryptophan at the end of this CDR3 makes a read error likely. The limits of the CDR3 on the DNA are not certain, so only TCRdb's listed CDR3 is given. The chain is built from TRBV5-4 and TRBJ1-2. The CDR3 has 13 residues if both end residues are counted. Germline CDR1 reads SGHNT; CDR2 reads YYREEE (reference sequence). The CDR3 protein is CPGCYNPGLTISS.

Details on this clonotype: One junction end does not reproduce the germline sequence, and a read error may be involved. The chain combines TRBV12-3 or TRBV12-4 with TRBJ1-1; D unclear. This CDR3 has 15 amino acids. Written as DNA, the CDR3 is TGTACCAGCAGTATCCCATGGATACTGAACACTGAAGCTTTCTTT. It codes for CTSSIPWILNTEAFF.

In the case of this clonotype: One base away lies a much larger clone, so this may be a sequencing read error. This chain uses TRBV11-1 with TRBJ2-1; 7 bases are a match to TRBD1. The germline V gene encodes CDR1 SGHAT and CDR2 FQDESV (reference sequence). The CDR3 totals 14 residues. Losses at the gene ends were 2 bases for V and 8 bases for J; bases not matched to a gene: 6. The CDR3: CASSLIGGRYEQFF. The DNA of the CDR3 is TGTGCCAGCAGCTTAATAGGGGGCCGGTATGAGCAGTTCTTC.

In the case of this clonotype: The conserved final phenylalanine or tryptophan is absent from the CDR3, which likely points to a read error. The chain uses TRBV11-2 and TRBJ2-5; perhaps TRBD2 as D (7 bases). Per germline, CDR1 SGHAT and CDR2 FQNNGV. The CDR3 length is 16 residues. CDR3 region: CASSSTMGGPKETQYS. CDR3 DNA sequence: TGTGCCAGCAGCTCCACAATGGGGGGGCCAAAGGAGACGCAGTACTCA.

To note about this clonotype: A read error may account for a junction end that differs from germline. The rearrangement links TRBV6-1 to TRBJ1-1; 8 nucleotides align to TRBD1. CDR1 is MNHNS, CDR2 SASEGT, per germline. The CDR3 runs to 14 residues. CDR3 sequence reads: CASIEDRGDTDAFF. The DNA of the CDR3 is TGTGCTAGCATTGAAGACAGGGGCGATACTGACGCTTTCTTT.

The chain has TRBV4-3 and TRBJ2-3, with 8 bases identical to TRBD1. The CDR3 sequence is 17 residues long. Germline CDR1 reads LGHNA; CDR2 reads YSLEER. Losses at the gene ends were 5 bases for V and 4 bases for J; bases not matched to a gene: 14. CDR3 DNA: TGCGCCAGCAGCAGCCAGGTCGGGACAGGACTCGCAGATACGCAGTATTTT. As protein: CASSSQVGTGLADTQYF.

The chain joins TRBV29-1 to TRBJ2-4; D may be TRBD1 or TRBD2 (5 bases each). The CDR3 is 13 residues long. The V end was cut by 6 bases, the J end by 1 base, with 10 bases between. CDR1 SQVTM and CDR2 ANQGSEA come from the germline V gene. CDR3 region: CSVLEGAKNIQYF. The CDR3 coding sequence is TGCAGCGTCCTAGAGGGGGCCAAAAACATTCAGTACTTC.

In this sample, this clonotype turned up many times. The rearrangement links TRBV4-1 to TRBJ2-5; maybe TRBD1 (5 bases). This CDR3 has 16 amino acids. V was pared by 1 base and J by 2 bases, with 14 bases between. CDR1 is MGHRA, CDR2 YSYEKL, per germline. The CDR3 here is CASSQVGRVIQETQYF. CDR3 bases: TGCGCCAGCAGCCAAGTGGGCAGGGTTATACAAGAGACCCAGTACTTC.

Comment on this clonotype: At one end the junction does not follow the germline gene, possibly because of a read error. The rearrangement links TRBV29-1 to TRBJ2-2, with 7 bases aligning to TRBD1. Germline V gene sequence: CDR1 SQVTM, CDR2 ANQGSEA. This CDR3 has 14 amino acids. This CDR3 reads CSVQEQGNTGELVF. As DNA, the CDR3 is TGCAGCGTCCAGGAACAGGGGAACACCGGGGAGCTGGTTTTT.

A word on this clonotype: Germline is not matched at one junction end, which may reflect a read error. The genes are TRBV11-3 and TRBJ1-6; D unresolved. Germline loops: CDR1 SGHNT, CDR2 YENEEA. The CDR3 covers 13 residues. The DNA of the CDR3 is TGTGCCATCAGCCCTGGGATTAATTCACCCCTCCATTTT. The encoded protein is CAISPGINSPLHF.

The chain combines TRBV4-3 with TRBJ2-7, with D hard to call. The CDR3 contains 16 residues. Germline loops: CDR1 LGHNA, CDR2 YSLEER. Trimming took 0 bases from V and 3 from J, leaving 15 bases between them. CDR3 DNA sequence: TGCGCCAGCAGCCAAGAGTATCCAGGTGCGATCTACGAGCAGTACTTC. Its protein product is CASSQEYPGAIYEQYF.

This chain uses TRBV28 with TRBJ2-3; D is perhaps TRBD1 (5 bases). The CDR3 spans 16 residues. Trimming took off 1 base at V and 4 bases at J, with 15 bases between the two ends. In germline, CDR1 is MDHEN, CDR2 SYDVKM. CDR3 protein: CASSLYTWTWSDTQYF. For the CDR3, the DNA is TGTGCCAGCAGTTTATACACCTGGACATGGTCAGATACGCAGTATTTT.

The CDR3 DNA reads TGTGCCAGCAGCCAAGGGAATAGTTCCTACGAGCAGTACTTC. It encodes CASSQGNSSYEQYF. The V and J genes are TRBV4-2 and TRBJ2-7; D remains unclear. Germline V gene sequence: CDR1 LGHNA, CDR2 YNFKEQ. Trimming removed 1 base from V and 1 base from J, with 8 bases in between. CDR3 length equals 14 residues.

This sequence joins TRBV6-5 and TRBJ1-5; D might be TRBD1 (5 bases). V lost 2 bases, J lost 6 bases, and 14 bases lay in between. Germline values: CDR1 MNHEY, CDR2 SVGAGI. The CDR3 spans 15 residues. The CDR3 DNA reads TGTGCCAGCAGTTACCCGCAGGGAAACAGTCAGCCCCAGCATTTT. It is translated as CASSYPQGNSQPQHF.

As regards this clonotype: Its ends do not fully match the called genes, so a read error is possible. The V and J genes are TRBV6-1 and TRBJ2-7; D unresolved. The length of the CDR3 is 12 residues. Germline V CDR1 and CDR2: MNHNS, SASEGT. For the CDR3, the DNA is TGCGCCAGCAGTGTGGAATTATACGAGCAGTACTTC. It translates to CASSVELYEQYF.

This clonotype came up many times. This chain joins TRBV6-2 or TRBV6-3 and TRBJ2-3, with 12 bases identical to TRBD1. Germline V gene lookup returns CDR1 MNHEY and CDR2 SVGEGT. The CDR3 consists of 16 residues. Trimming removed 2 bases from V and 1 base from J; junction bases left unmatched: 1. Here the CDR3 reads CASSYGTGGGTDTQYF. CDR3 bases: TGTGCCAGCAGTTACGGGACAGGGGGCGGCACAGATACGCAGTATTTT.

Notes on this clonotype: One junction end does not reproduce the germline sequence, and a read error may be involved. The V gene is TRBV11-3, the J gene TRBJ2-5; possible D gene TRBD2, 6 bases. Germline CDR1 is SGHNT and CDR2 is YENEEA. The CDR3 contains 16 residues. As DNA, the CDR3 is TGTGCTAGCAGCCCGGCGGGCGGGGCGTCGCGTGAGACCAAGTACTTC. Encoded protein: CASSPAGGASRETKYF.

To note about this clonotype: The junction and the germline gene differ at one end; a read error may be behind it. V usage is TRBV14 and J usage is TRBJ2-7; no clear D. The CDR3 runs to 12 residues. The germline V gene encodes CDR1 SGHDN and CDR2 FVKESK. DNA of the CDR3: TGTACCAGGAGCACCCTTGGGTACGAGCAGTACTTC. This gives the protein CTRSTLGYEQYF.

To note about this clonotype: It may be a read error: a sequence one base away is much more abundant. The genes are TRBV6-1 and TRBJ2-5; possibly TRBD1 or TRBD2 for D (6 bases each). There are 13 residues in the CDR3. The germline V gene encodes CDR1 MNHNS and CDR2 SASEGT. The CDR3 loop is CASTEGGQGTQYF. CDR3 in DNA: TGTGCCAGCACCGAGGGGGGTCAAGGGACCCAGTACTTC.